This T cell receptor beta chain was sequenced during a study of blood T cells in healthy people across ages. Note on this clonotype: A much larger clone differs by one base, so this may be a read error.

Losses at the gene ends were 4 bases for V and 4 bases for J; bases not matched to a gene: 8. The CDR3 has 16 residues. Germline-derived CDR1 and CDR2 are MNHNY and SVGAGI (reference sequence). PCR was performed a second time for about 7 to 12 cycles using a sample-barcoded 5' primer and a J-beta primer mix. One entry per CDR3 protein results from TCRdb running MiXCR on the 5' RACE reads. Of approximately 800,000 distinct CDR3 sequences in the sample, around 36% were seen once. This chain uses TRBV6-6 with TRBJ2-3; 10 nucleotides agree with TRBD1. This receptor was taken from a man younger than 35 in good health. The specimen sequenced was blood. The CDR3 sequence is CASSCTGTGAADTQYF. Here the CDR3 DNA reads TGTGCCAGCAGTTGCACCGGGACAGGGGCAGCAGATACGCAGTATTTT.